The source of this T cell receptor beta chain is a study of OX40 agonist ivuxolimab in advanced cancers. Study overall: Partial responses occurred in three patients (one hepatocellular carcinoma, two cutaneous melanoma).

The protocol was immunoSEQ multiplex PCR, while the TCRdb copy is restricted to in-frame clones and leaves out a portion. The profile shows 55,000 to 80,000 clones, 80% to 90% of them singletons. The starting material was CD4+ or CD8+ T cells sorted from blood, obtained in a trial of the OX40 agonist ivuxolimab. This clonotype originated in an adult with an advanced solid tumor such as melanoma, head and neck, liver or kidney cancer.

This CDR3 reads CASSPMDRSYGYTF. The CDR3, as DNA: TGTGCCAGCTCACCGATGGACAGGTCCTATGGCTACACCTTC. The chain joins TRBV18 to TRBJ1-2; 7 bases align to TRBD1. V lost 3 bases and J lost 4; bases outside the gene matches: 5. Germline CDR1 is KGHSH and CDR2 is LQKENI. This CDR3 is 14 amino acids long. The entire variable domain, with the rest obtained from reference TRBV18 and TRBJ1-2, is as follows: NAGVMQNPRHLVRRRGQEARLRCSPMKGHSHVYWYRQLPEEGLKFMVYLQKENIIDESGMPKERFSAEFPKEGPSILRIQQVVRGDSAAYFCASSPMDRSYGYTFGSGTRLTVV.